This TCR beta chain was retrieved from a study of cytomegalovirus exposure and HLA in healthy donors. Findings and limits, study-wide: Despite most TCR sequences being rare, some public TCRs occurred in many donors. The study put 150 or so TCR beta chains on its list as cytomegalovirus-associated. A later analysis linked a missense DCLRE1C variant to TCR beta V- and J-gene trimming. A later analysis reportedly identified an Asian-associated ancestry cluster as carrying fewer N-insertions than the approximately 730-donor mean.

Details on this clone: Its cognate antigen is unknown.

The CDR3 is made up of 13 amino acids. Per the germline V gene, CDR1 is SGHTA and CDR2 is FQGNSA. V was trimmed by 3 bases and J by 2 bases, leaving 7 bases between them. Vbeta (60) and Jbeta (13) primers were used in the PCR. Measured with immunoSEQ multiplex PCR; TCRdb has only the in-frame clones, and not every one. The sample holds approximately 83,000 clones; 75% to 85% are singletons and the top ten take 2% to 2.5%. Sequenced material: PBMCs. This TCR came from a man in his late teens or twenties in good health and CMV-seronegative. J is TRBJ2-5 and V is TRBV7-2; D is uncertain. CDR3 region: CASSLAFQETQYF. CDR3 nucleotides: TGTGCCAGCAGCTTGGCATTTCAAGAGACCCAGTACTTC.